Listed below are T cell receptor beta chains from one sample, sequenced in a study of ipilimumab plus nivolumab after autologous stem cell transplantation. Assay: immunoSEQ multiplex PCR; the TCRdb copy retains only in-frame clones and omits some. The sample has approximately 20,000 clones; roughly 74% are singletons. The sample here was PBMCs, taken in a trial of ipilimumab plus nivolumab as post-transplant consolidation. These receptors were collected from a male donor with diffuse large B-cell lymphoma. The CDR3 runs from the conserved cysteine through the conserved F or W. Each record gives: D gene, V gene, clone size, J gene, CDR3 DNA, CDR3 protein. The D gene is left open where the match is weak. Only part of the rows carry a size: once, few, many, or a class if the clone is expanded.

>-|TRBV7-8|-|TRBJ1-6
TGTGCCAGCAGCGGGACCCGACAGGCCCTCCACTTT
CASSGTRQALHF
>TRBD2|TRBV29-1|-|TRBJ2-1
TGCAGCGTTGAATGGCCGCGGGGGGCATTGAAGCAGTTCTTC
CSVEWPRGALKQFF
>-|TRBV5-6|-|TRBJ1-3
TGTGCCAGCAGCTATCTAGGGGGGTCTGGAAACACCATATATTTT
CASSYLGGSGNTIYF
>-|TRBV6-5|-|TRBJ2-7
TGTGCCAGCAGTTGGCGGCAGAAGCCCTACGAGCAGTACTTC
CASSWRQKPYEQYF
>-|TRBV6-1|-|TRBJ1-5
TGTGCCAGCAGTGAAGAGATATTGCCCCAGCATTTT
CASSEEILPQHF
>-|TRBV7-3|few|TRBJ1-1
TGTGCCAGCAGCTCCATCCCGGGGTTGGGGAACACTGAAGCTTTCTTT
CASSSIPGLGNTEAFF
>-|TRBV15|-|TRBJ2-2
TGTGCCACCAGCAGAGCGTCCGGGTTGGGAACCGGGGAGCTGTTTTTT
CATSRASGLGTGELFF
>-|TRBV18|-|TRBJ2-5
TGTGCCAGCTCACCACCAGGCGGGGTTGAGGAGACCCAGTACTTC
CASSPPGGVEETQYF
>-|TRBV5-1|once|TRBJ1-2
TGCGCCAGCAGCTTGGAAGGGGGGTTTTATGGCTACACCTTC
CASSLEGGFYGYTF
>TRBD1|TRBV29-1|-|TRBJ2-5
TGCAGCGTTGAAGGGGGACAGGGGCCCCACTTC
CSVEGGQGPHF
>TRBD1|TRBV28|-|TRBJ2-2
TGTGCCAGCAGTAAGGGACAGGGGGCTAGCACCGGGGAGCTGTTTTTT
CASSKGQGASTGELFF
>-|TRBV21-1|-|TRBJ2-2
TGTGCCAGCAGCAACCGCTGGAGTAACACCGGGGAGCTGTTTTTT
CASSNRWSNTGELFF